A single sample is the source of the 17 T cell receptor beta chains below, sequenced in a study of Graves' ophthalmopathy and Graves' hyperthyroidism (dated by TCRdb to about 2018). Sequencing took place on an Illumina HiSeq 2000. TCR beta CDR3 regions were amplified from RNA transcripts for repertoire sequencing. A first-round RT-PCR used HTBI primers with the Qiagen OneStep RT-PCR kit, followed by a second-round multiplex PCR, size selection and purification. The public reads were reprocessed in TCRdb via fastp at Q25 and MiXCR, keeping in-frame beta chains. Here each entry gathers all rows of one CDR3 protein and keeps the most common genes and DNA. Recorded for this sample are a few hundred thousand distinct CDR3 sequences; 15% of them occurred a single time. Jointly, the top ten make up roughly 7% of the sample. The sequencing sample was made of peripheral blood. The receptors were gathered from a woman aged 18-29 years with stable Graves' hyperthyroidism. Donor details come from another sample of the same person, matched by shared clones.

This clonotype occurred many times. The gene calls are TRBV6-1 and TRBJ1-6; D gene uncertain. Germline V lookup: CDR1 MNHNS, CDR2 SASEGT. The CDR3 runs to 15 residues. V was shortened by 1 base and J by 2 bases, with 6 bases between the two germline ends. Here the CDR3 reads CASSEGVAYNSPLHF. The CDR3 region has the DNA TGTGCCAGCAGTGAAGGGGTTGCCTATAATTCACCCCTCCACTTT.

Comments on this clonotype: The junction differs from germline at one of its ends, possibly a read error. The CDR3 sequence: CTSSRTAGTGDETQYF. Written as DNA, the CDR3 is TGTACCAGCAGCCGGACCGCCGGGACAGGGGACGAGACCCAGTACTTC. The V call is TRBV14, the J call TRBJ2-5, with 10 bases that match TRBD1. Per the germline V gene, CDR1 is SGHDN and CDR2 is FVKESK. This CDR3 spans 16 amino acids.

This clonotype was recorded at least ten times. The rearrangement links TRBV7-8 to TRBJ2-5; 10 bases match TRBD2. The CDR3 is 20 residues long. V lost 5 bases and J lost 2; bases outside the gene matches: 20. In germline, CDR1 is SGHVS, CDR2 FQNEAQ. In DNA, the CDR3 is TGTGCCAGCAGCCCCGATGGAAGCGGGGGGGCTTGGAGGTGGCAAGAGACCCAGTACTTC. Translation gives CASSPDGSGGAWRWQETQYF.

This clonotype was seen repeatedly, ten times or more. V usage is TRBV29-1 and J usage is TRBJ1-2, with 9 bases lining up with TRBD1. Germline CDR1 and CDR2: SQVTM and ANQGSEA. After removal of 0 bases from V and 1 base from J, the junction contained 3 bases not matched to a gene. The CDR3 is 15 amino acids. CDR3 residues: CSVEDRGQGNYGYTF. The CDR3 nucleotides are TGCAGCGTTGAAGATCGGGGACAGGGTAACTATGGCTACACCTTC.

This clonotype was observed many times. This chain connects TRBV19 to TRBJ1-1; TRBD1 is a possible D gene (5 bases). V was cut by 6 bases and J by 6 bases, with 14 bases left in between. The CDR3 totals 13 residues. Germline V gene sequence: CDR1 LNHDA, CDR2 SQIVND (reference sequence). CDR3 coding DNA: TGTGCCAGTAGCCCCGACAGCCAGGCTGAAGCTTTCTTT. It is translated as CASSPDSQAEAFF.

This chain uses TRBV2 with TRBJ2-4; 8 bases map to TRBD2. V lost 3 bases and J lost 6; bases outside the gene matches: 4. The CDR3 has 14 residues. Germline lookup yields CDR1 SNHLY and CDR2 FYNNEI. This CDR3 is CASSDGRGVNIQYF. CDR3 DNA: TGTGCCAGCAGTGATGGGCGGGGGGTAAACATTCAGTACTTC.

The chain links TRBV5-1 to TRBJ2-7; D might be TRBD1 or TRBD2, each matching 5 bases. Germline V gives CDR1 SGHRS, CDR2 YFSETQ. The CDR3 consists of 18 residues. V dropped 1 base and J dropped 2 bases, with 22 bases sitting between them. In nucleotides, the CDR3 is TGCGCCAGCAGCTTGCCGAGCATCCGGGACCGAGGGGCCTACGAGCAGTACTTC. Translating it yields CASSLPSIRDRGAYEQYF.

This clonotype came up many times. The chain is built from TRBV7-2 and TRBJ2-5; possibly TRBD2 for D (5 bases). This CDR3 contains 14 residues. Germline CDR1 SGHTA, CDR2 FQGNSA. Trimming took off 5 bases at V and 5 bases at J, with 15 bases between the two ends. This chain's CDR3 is CASSPDPQRETQYF. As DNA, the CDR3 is TGTGCCAGCAGCCCAGACCCCCAGCGGGAGACCCAGTACTTC. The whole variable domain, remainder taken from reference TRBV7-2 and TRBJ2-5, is GAGVSQSPSNKVTEKGKDVELRCDPISGHTALYWYRQSLGQGLEFLIYFQGNSAPDKSGLPSDRFSAERTGGSVSTLTIQRTQQEDSAVYLCASSPDPQRETQYFGPGTRLLVL.

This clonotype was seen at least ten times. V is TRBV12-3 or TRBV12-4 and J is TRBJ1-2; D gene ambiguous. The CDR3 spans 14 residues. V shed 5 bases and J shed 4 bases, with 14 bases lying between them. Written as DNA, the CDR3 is TGTGCCAGCAGTCAACGAGGTTTCGCCTATGGCTACACCTTC. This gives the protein CASSQRGFAYGYTF.

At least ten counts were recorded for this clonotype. CDR3 bases: TGTGCCACCAGTGAGGAGGGAAGCTCTGGAAACACCATATATTTT. Protein: CATSEEGSSGNTIYF. This chain uses TRBV24-1 with TRBJ1-3; no definite D call. CDR1 and CDR2 (germline): KGHDR, SFDVKD. Trimming took off 4 bases at V and 0 bases at J, with 9 bases between the two ends. This CDR3 contains 15 residues.

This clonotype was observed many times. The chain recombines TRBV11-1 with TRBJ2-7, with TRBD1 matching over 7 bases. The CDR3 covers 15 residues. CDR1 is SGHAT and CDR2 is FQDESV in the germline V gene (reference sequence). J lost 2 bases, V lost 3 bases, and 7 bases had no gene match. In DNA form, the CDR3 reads TGTGCCAGCAGCTTTACCGGGACAGCAGCCTACGAGCAGTACTTC. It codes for CASSFTGTAAYEQYF.

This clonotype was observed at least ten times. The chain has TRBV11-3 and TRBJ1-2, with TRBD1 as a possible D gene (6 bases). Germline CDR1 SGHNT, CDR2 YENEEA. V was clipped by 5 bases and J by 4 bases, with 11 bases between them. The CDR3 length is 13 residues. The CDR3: CASSATGSYGYTF. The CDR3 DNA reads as TGTGCCAGCAGCGCGACAGGCTCCTATGGCTACACCTTC.

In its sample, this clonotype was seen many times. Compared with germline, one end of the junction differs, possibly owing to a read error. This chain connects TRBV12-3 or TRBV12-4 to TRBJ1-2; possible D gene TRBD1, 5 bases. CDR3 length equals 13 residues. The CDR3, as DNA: TGTGCCAGCAATTCGGGGGTTCGGTATGGCTACGCCTTC. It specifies CASNSGVRYGYAF.

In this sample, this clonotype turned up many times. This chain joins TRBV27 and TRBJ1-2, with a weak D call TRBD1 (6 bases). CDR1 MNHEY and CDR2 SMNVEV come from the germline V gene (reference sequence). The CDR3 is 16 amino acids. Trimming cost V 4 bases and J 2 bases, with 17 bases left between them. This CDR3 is CASSSLGGLWNYGYTF. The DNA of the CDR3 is TGTGCCAGCAGTTCCCTAGGGGGGCTCTGGAACTATGGCTACACCTTC.

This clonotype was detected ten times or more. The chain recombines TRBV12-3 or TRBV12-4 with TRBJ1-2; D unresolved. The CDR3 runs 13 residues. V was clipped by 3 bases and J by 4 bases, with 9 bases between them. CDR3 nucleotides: TGTGCCAGCAGTTTTGCAGCGAGCTATGGCTACACCTTC. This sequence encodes CASSFAASYGYTF.

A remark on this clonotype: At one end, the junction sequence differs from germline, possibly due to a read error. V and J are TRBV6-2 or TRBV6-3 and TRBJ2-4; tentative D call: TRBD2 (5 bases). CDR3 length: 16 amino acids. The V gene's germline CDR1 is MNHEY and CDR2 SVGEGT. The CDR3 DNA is TGTGCCAGCAGCGACTATCGGGCAGCAGCCAAAAACATTAAGTACTTC. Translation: CASSDYRAAAKNIKYF.

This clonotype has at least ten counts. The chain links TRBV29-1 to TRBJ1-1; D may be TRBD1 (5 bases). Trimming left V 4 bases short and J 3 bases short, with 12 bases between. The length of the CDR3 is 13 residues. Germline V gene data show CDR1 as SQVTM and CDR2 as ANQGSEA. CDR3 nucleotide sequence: TGCAGCGTTGCCAGGGTTTTTGACACTGAAGCTTTCTTT. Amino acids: CSVARVFDTEAFF.